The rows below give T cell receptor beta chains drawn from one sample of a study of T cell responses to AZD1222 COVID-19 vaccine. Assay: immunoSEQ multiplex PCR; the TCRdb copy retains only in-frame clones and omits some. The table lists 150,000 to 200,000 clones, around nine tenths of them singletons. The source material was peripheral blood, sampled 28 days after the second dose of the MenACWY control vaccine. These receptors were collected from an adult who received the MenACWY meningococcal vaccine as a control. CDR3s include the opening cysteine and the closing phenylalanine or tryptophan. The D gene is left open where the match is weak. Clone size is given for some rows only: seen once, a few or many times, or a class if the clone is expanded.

CDR3 protein: CASTPGAGANVLTF; CDR3 DNA: TGTGCCAGCACTCCCGGGGCTGGGGCCAACGTCCTGACTTTC; D gene: .; J gene: TRBJ2-6; clone size: .; V gene: TRBV25-1
CDR3 protein: CASSHPQPTGSNEKLFF; CDR3 DNA: TGTGCCAGTAGTCACCCCCAACCGACAGGGTCTAATGAAAAACTGTTTTTT; D gene: TRBD1; J gene: TRBJ1-4; clone size: .; V gene: TRBV19
CDR3 protein: CASGRTGGSSNQPQHF; CDR3 DNA: TGTGCCAGTGGGCGGACAGGGGGAAGTAGCAATCAGCCCCAGCATTTT; D gene: TRBD1; J gene: TRBJ1-5; clone size: .; V gene: TRBV19
CDR3 protein: CASSLVGGMNTEAFF; CDR3 DNA: TGTGCCAGCAGCTTGGTCGGGGGCATGAACACTGAAGCTTTCTTT; D gene: .; J gene: TRBJ1-1; clone size: .; V gene: TRBV5-4
CDR3 protein: CASKSSGRYTDTQYF; CDR3 DNA: TGTGCCAGCAAGAGTAGCGGGAGGTACACAGATACGCAGTATTTT; D gene: TRBD2; J gene: TRBJ2-3; clone size: .; V gene: TRBV25-1
CDR3 protein: CASSVGVGRVNSPLHF; CDR3 DNA: TGTGCCAGCAGCGTAGGGGTTGGCAGGGTAAATTCACCCCTCCACTTT; D gene: .; J gene: TRBJ1-6; clone size: .; V gene: TRBV9
CDR3 protein: CASSLSGGEKLFF; CDR3 DNA: TGTGCCAGCAGCTTATCAGGGGGGGAAAAACTGTTTTTT; D gene: TRBD1; J gene: TRBJ1-4; clone size: .; V gene: TRBV7-9
CDR3 protein: CASSLTQGGISYEQYF; CDR3 DNA: TGTGCCAGCAGCCTAACCCAGGGGGGGATTTCCTACGAGCAGTACTTC; D gene: .; J gene: TRBJ2-7; clone size: .; V gene: TRBV3-1/TRBV3-2
CDR3 protein: CASSLVLRGSYNEQFF; CDR3 DNA: TGTGCCAGCAGCTTAGTTTTACGGGGCTCCTACAATGAGCAGTTCTTC; D gene: .; J gene: TRBJ2-1; clone size: .; V gene: TRBV7-2
CDR3 protein: CASSPLRGSGANVLTF; CDR3 DNA: TGTGCCAGCAGTCCCCTTCGGGGCTCTGGGGCCAACGTCCTGACTTTC; D gene: .; J gene: TRBJ2-6; clone size: .; V gene: TRBV6-2/TRBV6-3
CDR3 protein: CASRRDGNTEAFF; CDR3 DNA: TGTGCCAGCAGACGTGACGGGAACACTGAAGCTTTCTTT; D gene: .; J gene: TRBJ1-1; clone size: once; V gene: TRBV7-8